The entry that follows covers one T cell receptor beta chain sequence. The antigen remains unidentified. The sample is drawn from a study of vaccination and CD4 T cells after COVID-19. Study at large: Post-vaccine sample collection happened at a median of about 72 days after dose two, ranging 14 to 241. Study-wide findings and caveats: From a median of roughly 20 to 40, SARS-CoV-2-reactive clonotypes increased, though not significantly.

Per germline, CDR1 DFQATT and CDR2 SNEGSKA (reference sequence). The CDR3 runs 16 residues. V lost 6 bases, J lost 2 bases, and 15 bases stayed unmatched. The treatment: 10-day PBMC culture with coronavirus spike peptide pools or control peptides (ViraFEST assay). First, ViraFEST expanded antigen-specific T cells with peptide pools, and next it sequenced the TCRs. Researchers used the Oncomine TCR Beta short-read assay to sequence DNA from cultured CD4+ T cells. DNA came from CD4+ T cells after culture. TCRdb fed the PCR reads into MiXCR, producing one record per CDR3 protein. The repertoire holds some 10,000 distinct CDR3 sequences, with around 67% as singletons.

The sequenced sample consisted of CD4+ T cells from blood, cultured in vitro. This receptor was identified in a human donor who had recovered from COVID-19. The chain joins TRBV20-1 to TRBJ2-5, with 7 bases that match TRBD1. The CDR3 bases are TGCAGTGCATTTCGGACAGGTCGGCTGGGGCAAGAGACCCAGTACTTC. Translated: CSAFRTGRLGQETQYF.